This TCR beta chain is drawn from a study of T cell repertoires in cytomegalovirus infection. At least ten counts were recorded for this clonotype. The antigen remains undetermined. A single record per CDR3 protein comes from TCRdb applying MiXCR to the reads. The sample contains about 51,000 distinct CDR3 sequences, 20% to 25% of which appear only once. The clonotype comes from a human donor in good health (CMV status not recorded). Some clones in this sample may be carry-over from other donors' samples. The source material was CD8+ T cells from cultured PBMCs, sampled from culture after CMV antigen stimulation.

The CDR3 nucleotides read TGTGCCAGCAGCTCTTTGACGGGGGACACCGGGGAGCTGTTTTTT. This gives the protein CASSSLTGDTGELFF. The chain couples TRBV7-9 to TRBJ2-2; perhaps TRBD2 as D (6 bases). V shed 4 bases and J shed 3 bases, with 12 bases lying between them. The CDR3 consists of 15 residues. Germline CDR1 and CDR2: SEHNR and FQNEAQ (reference sequence).